This section outlines one T cell receptor beta chain sequence together with its context. The data originate from a study of OX40 agonist ivuxolimab in advanced cancers. V was shortened by 6 bases and J by 9 bases, with 21 bases between the two germline ends. The germline CDR1 and CDR2 sequences are SNHLY and FYNNEI. The CDR3 is 15 residues long. The assay was immunoSEQ multiplex PCR, and TCRdb's table has in-frame clones only and misses some. The sample includes 70,000 or so clones, around nine tenths of them seen just once. The sequence derives from an adult with an advanced solid tumor such as melanoma, head and neck, liver or kidney cancer. The genes are TRBV2 and TRBJ2-1, with unresolved D. Here the sequenced sample was CD4+ or CD8+ T cells sorted from blood, taken in a trial of the OX40 agonist ivuxolimab. Here the CDR3 reads CASRTIDKRVGEQFF. CDR3 DNA sequence: TGTGCCAGCAGGACGATCGATAAAAGGGTGGGTGAGCAGTTCTTC.